A single sample gave rise to the 11 T cell receptor beta chains below, sequenced in a study of T cells in Graves' hyperthyroidism and ophthalmopathy. The source material, RNA transcripts, was used to amplify TCR beta CDR3 regions. The HTBI primer set was used in a first-round RT-PCR of the TCR CDR3. TCRdb called the multiplex PCR reads again in MiXCR, with one record for every CDR3 protein. The sample lists under 700,000 distinct CDR3 sequences; over 15% were seen once. Source material: blood. These receptor sequences come from a woman in her late teens or twenties with Graves' hyperthyroidism.

This clonotype was seen a few times. V usage is TRBV20-1 and J usage is TRBJ2-3, with 7 bases aligning to TRBD1. This CDR3 is built from 15 residues. J lost 0 bases, V lost 4 bases, and 7 bases had no gene match. Germline values: CDR1 DFQATT, CDR2 SNEGSKA (reference sequence). The CDR3 DNA reads as TGCAGTGCTATCCGACAGGGATTAAGCACAGATACGCAGTATTTT. Encoded protein: CSAIRQGLSTDTQYF.

This clonotype showed up many times. The chain recombines TRBV3-1 with TRBJ1-2; TRBD1 aligns across 9 bases. The J segment lost 5 bases and the V segment lost 4 bases, leaving 8 bases of the junction unmatched. This CDR3 is 15 amino acids long. CDR1 LGHDT and CDR2 YNNKEL come from the germline V gene (reference sequence). The CDR3: CASSPSGTGKYGYTF. CDR3 in DNA: TGTGCCAGCAGCCCTTCCGGGACAGGGAAATATGGCTACACCTTC.

This clonotype was detected many times. The V and J genes are TRBV7-2 and TRBJ2-3; D perhaps matches TRBD2 (6 bases). Germline CDR1 is SGHTA and CDR2 is FQGNSA. Trimming stripped 2 bases from V and 0 bases from J, with 9 bases between. CDR3 length equals 15 residues. The CDR3 coding sequence is TGTGCCAGCAGCTTATTTGCGGGGAGCACAGATACGCAGTATTTT. This gives the protein CASSLFAGSTDTQYF.

This clonotype has at least ten counts. This chain uses TRBV30 with TRBJ2-7; D call uncertain. The CDR3 covers 11 residues. Germline CDR1 GTSNPN, CDR2 SVGIG (reference sequence). Trimming cost V 2 bases and J 3 bases, with 5 bases left between them. The CDR3 loop is CAWSPRYEQYF. The CDR3, as DNA: TGTGCCTGGAGTCCCCGCTACGAGCAGTACTTC. The whole variable domain, remainder taken from reference TRBV30 and TRBJ2-7, is SQTIHQWPATLVQPVGSPLSLECTVEGTSNPNLYWYRQAAGRGLQLLFYSVGIGQISSEVPQNLSASRPQDRQFILSSKKLLLSDSGFYLCAWSPRYEQYFGPGTRLTVT.

This rearrangement joins TRBV7-4 to TRBJ2-1, with 14 nucleotides matching TRBD2. CDR3 size: 17 residues. The V gene's germline CDR1 is SGHVT and CDR2 SQSDAQ. V lost 1 base, J lost 7 bases, and 6 bases stayed unmatched. The CDR3 nucleotides are TGTGCCAGCAGCTTAGAGTCTCGACTAGCGGGAGGGAATGAGCAGTTCTTC. It encodes CASSLESRLAGGNEQFF.

This chain uses TRBV24-1 with TRBJ1-2, with D hard to call. The CDR3 loop spans 10 amino acids. Germline V lookup: CDR1 KGHDR, CDR2 SFDVKD. V gave up 4 bases and J gave up 4 bases, with 0 bases separating them. The CDR3 spells CATSDYGYTF. For the CDR3, the DNA is TGTGCCACCAGTGACTATGGCTACACCTTC.

About this clonotype itself: Compared with germline, one end of the junction differs, possibly owing to a read error. The chain carries TRBV5-1 and TRBJ2-5; 9 bases align to TRBD2. Per germline, CDR1 SGHRS and CDR2 YFSETQ. The CDR3 sequence is 15 residues long. CDR3: CANSLAGGPQETQYF. The CDR3 bases are TGCGCCAACAGCTTGGCGGGGGGGCCTCAAGAGACCCAGTACTTC.

The CDR3 is CASSQVQGGVETQYF. The CDR3 coding sequence is TGTGCCAGCAGCCAAGTCCAGGGAGGGGTGGAGACCCAGTACTTC. The V call is TRBV14, the J call TRBJ2-5; the match to TRBD2 covers 7 bases. The J segment lost 5 bases and the V segment lost 1 base, leaving 7 bases of the junction unmatched. The CDR3 is 15 residues long. In germline, CDR1 is SGHDN, CDR2 FVKESK.

This clonotype occurred many times. The chain links TRBV30 to TRBJ2-7, with 8 positions matching TRBD1. This CDR3 has 15 amino acids. V was clipped by 3 bases and J by 0 bases; unmatched bases: 7. Germline loops: CDR1 GTSNPN, CDR2 SVGIG (reference sequence). CDR3 sequence reads: CAWSAGGAGSYEQYF. The CDR3 DNA reads TGTGCCTGGAGCGCAGGGGGCGCGGGCTCCTACGAGCAGTACTTC.

There are a few counts of this clonotype. V usage is TRBV11-3 and J usage is TRBJ2-1; 11 bases map to TRBD2. J was trimmed by 5 bases and V by 4 bases; bases with no gene match: 4. The CDR3 covers 15 residues. In germline, CDR1 is SGHNT, CDR2 YENEEA. The CDR3 region has the DNA TGTGCCAGCAGCTCTTATAGCGGGAGGGACAATGAGCAGTTCTTC. Its translation is CASSSYSGRDNEQFF.

This clonotype was observed a few times. This chain joins TRBV6-1 and TRBJ1-5; 9 nucleotides agree with TRBD1. Germline assignment: CDR1 MNHNS and CDR2 SASEGT. The CDR3 sequence is 17 residues long. V shed 4 bases, J shed 2 bases, and the junction held 9 bases outside the gene matches. The CDR3 nucleotides read TGTGCCAGCAGTGCGGCCGGGACAGGGCCCGGCAATCAGCCCCAGCATTTT. This encodes CASSAAGTGPGNQPQHF.